The TCR beta chain described here comes from a study of cytomegalovirus exposure and HLA in healthy donors. About the study: One earlier analysis, a look at 150 million to 200 million T cells, found roughly 120 million unique TCR beta sequences.

This clone was observed a single time. The germline V gene encodes CDR1 LGHNA and CDR2 YNFKEQ. The CDR3 totals 15 residues. V lost 4 bases and J lost 3; bases outside the gene matches: 2. PCR employed 60 Vbeta and 13 Jbeta primers. Using immunoSEQ multiplex PCR, the repertoire was profiled, and TCRdb retains in-frame clones only, with some absent. The sample has around 120,000 clones, around 80% seen once; the top ten hold 2.5% to 3.5%. This receptor was taken from a middle-aged woman in good health and CMV-seropositive. Sample: PBMCs. The gene calls are TRBV4-2 and TRBJ2-2, with 10 bases matching TRBD2. This CDR3 reads CASSPGLADTGELFF. The CDR3 coding sequence is TGTGCCAGCAGCCCCGGACTAGCGGACACCGGGGAGCTGTTTTTT.